This TCR beta chain was captured in a study of T cell responses to AZD1222 COVID-19 vaccine. Study results and limitations: Within unmutated variant regions lay the reported targets of nearly half of spike-specific TCRs. Repertoires were collected only later (after the peak T cell response had occurred). A rise in Spike-specific TCR breadth and depth followed two AZD1222 doses.

Second doses that came at about 4 or about 12 weeks were put together. Points on this clone: The antigen is not known.

Repertoires were generated with immunoSEQ multiplex PCR, while TCRdb's copy carries only in-frame clones and drops some. The data hold 95,000 to 150,000 clones, with 92% observed a single time. The CDR3 runs to 13 residues. Germline trimming cut 4 bases from V and 8 bases from J; bases unmatched to any gene: 5. Germline V CDR1 and CDR2: SGHTA, FQGNSA. This rearrangement joins TRBV7-2 to TRBJ1-2; TRBD1 matches at 9 bases. This TCR came from an adult who received the AZD1222 COVID-19 vaccine. Specimen: peripheral blood, collected 28 days after the second AZD1222 dose. This CDR3 reads CASSSGQGYGYTF. As DNA, the CDR3 is TGTGCCAGCAGCTCGGGACAGGGCTACGGCTACACCTTC.